The 21 T cell receptor beta chains below come from one sample, sequenced in a study of blood T cell repertoires in COVID-19. Sequencing was performed with immunoSEQ multiplex PCR; in TCRdb, only in-frame clones are kept and a portion is missing. The repertoire holds fewer than 150,000 clones, with approximately 88% as singletons. The sequenced sample was peripheral blood. The receptors were sampled from a human donor in a cohort sampled during active COVID-19.

The CDR3 DNA reads TGTGCCAGCAGCACCGGCGCTAGCGGGGGCACAGATACGCAGTATTTT. Protein product: CASSTGASGGTDTQYF. The chain employs TRBV7-3 and TRBJ2-3; 9 bases align to TRBD2. CDR1 and CDR2 from the germline V gene are SGHTA and FQGTGA. V lost 5 bases to trimming and J lost 1 base; unmatched junction nucleotides: 7. This CDR3 is built from 16 residues. Supplemented by reference TRBV7-3 and TRBJ2-3, the full variable domain reads GAGVSQTPSNKVTEKGKYVELRCDPISGHTALYWYRQSLGQGPEFLIYFQGTGAADDSGLPNDRFFAVRPEGSVSTLKIQRTERGDSAVYLCASSTGASGGTDTQYFGPGTRLTVL.

This chain links TRBV6-6 with TRBJ1-5, with D perhaps matching TRBD1 (5 bases). V gave up 4 bases and J gave up 2 bases, with 15 bases separating them. This CDR3 has 16 amino acids. Per germline, CDR1 MNHNY and CDR2 SVGAGI (reference sequence). The CDR3 DNA reads TGTGCCAGCAGTTCCCGCCAGGGCATGGGCAATCAGCCCCAGCATTTT. The encoded protein is CASSSRQGMGNQPQHF.

V gene TRBV11-2 combines with J gene TRBJ1-2; TRBD1 is a possible D gene (5 bases). The germline gives CDR1 SGHAT, CDR2 FQNNGV. Trimming removed 3 bases from V and 14 bases from J, with 13 bases in between. The CDR3 is made up of 11 amino acids. CDR3 DNA sequence: TGTGCCAGCAGCTTGAGGGGAGGAATAACCTTC. It yields the protein CASSLRGGITF.

The genes are TRBV9 and TRBJ2-1; TRBD1 agrees at 7 bases. The germline V gene encodes CDR1 SGDLS and CDR2 YYNGEE. Losses at the gene ends were 3 bases for V and 2 bases for J; bases not matched to a gene: 8. The CDR3 consists of 16 residues. In DNA form, the CDR3 reads TGTGCCAGCAGCGCAGGGGGAAGTTCCACCTACAATGAGCAGTTCTTC. Translation: CASSAGGSSTYNEQFF.

The chain joins TRBV30 to TRBJ2-2, with TRBD2 as a possible D gene (6 bases). This CDR3 is 13 amino acids long. V lost 4 bases to trimming and J lost 5 bases, with 11 bases between them. CDR1 is GTSNPN, CDR2 SVGIG, per germline (reference sequence). The CDR3 sequence is CAWNAGWTGELFF. The CDR3 DNA is TGTGCCTGGAACGCGGGGTGGACCGGGGAGCTGTTTTTT.

The chain recombines TRBV5-5 with TRBJ1-3; TRBD1 might be the D (5 bases). The CDR3 is 15 residues long. Germline CDR1 SGHKS, CDR2 YYEKEE (reference sequence). V lost 4 bases to trimming and J lost 0 bases, with 11 bases between them. The CDR3 DNA is TGTGCCAGCAGCCCCGACAGTTTCTCTGGAAACACCATATATTTT. Encoded protein: CASSPDSFSGNTIYF.

This clone has only one observation. The chain combines TRBV18 with TRBJ2-3; TRBD2 is a possible D gene (7 bases). Germline assignment: CDR1 KGHSH and CDR2 LQKENI. Trimming stripped 2 bases from V and 0 bases from J, with 9 bases between. The CDR3 loop spans 15 amino acids. The CDR3 coding sequence is TGTGCCAGCTCACCAGGCGGGGGCAGCACAGATACGCAGTATTTT. It is translated as CASSPGGGSTDTQYF.

V usage is TRBV7-3 and J usage is TRBJ2-5, with a possible D match to TRBD1 (5 bases). The CDR3 loop spans 14 amino acids. CDR1 is SGHTA and CDR2 is FQGTGA in the germline V gene. The ends were cut back, 7 bases at V and 2 bases at J, with 14 bases in the middle. CDR3 region: CASTPGMGQETQYF. The DNA of the CDR3 is TGTGCCAGCACCCCAGGGATGGGTCAAGAGACCCAGTACTTC.

The rearrangement joins TRBV10-3 to TRBJ2-7; 11 bases match TRBD2. V lost 7 bases to trimming and J lost 7 bases; unmatched junction nucleotides: 6. From germline, CDR1 is ENHRY and CDR2 SYGVKD. The CDR3 spans 13 residues. CDR3 bases: TGTGCCATCACGGCTAGCGGGGGGACTGAGCAGTACTTC. Its protein product is CAITASGGTEQYF.

The chain has TRBV28 and TRBJ1-5; D gene ambiguous. Germline V gives CDR1 MDHEN, CDR2 SYDVKM. The V gene lost 7 bases and the J gene lost 2 bases, with 15 bases spanning the gap. The CDR3 contains 15 residues. This CDR3 reads CASKPGRFGNQPQHF. The CDR3 DNA reads as TGTGCCAGCAAGCCCGGGAGGTTTGGCAATCAGCCCCAGCATTTT.

The rearrangement links TRBV6-1 to TRBJ2-7, with D unresolved. The V gene's germline CDR1 is MNHNS and CDR2 SASEGT. V was trimmed by 1 base and J by 0 bases, leaving 10 bases between them. This CDR3 has 15 amino acids. The CDR3 DNA is TGTGCCAGCAGTGAAGTGCCTAGGAGCTCCTACGAGCAGTACTTC. Its translation is CASSEVPRSSYEQYF.

The CDR3 region is CASRGKGWEGEAFF. In nucleotides, the CDR3 is TGTGCCAGCAGAGGGAAGGGGTGGGAAGGTGAAGCTTTCTTT. The gene calls are TRBV2 and TRBJ1-1, with a possible D match to TRBD1 (5 bases). This CDR3 spans 14 amino acids. Germline CDR1 and CDR2: SNHLY and FYNNEI. The V end lost 6 bases, the J end lost 7 bases, and 18 bases lay between the germline ends.

The chain carries TRBV4-3 and TRBJ2-6; TRBD2 aligns across 11 bases. The CDR3 runs to 19 residues. Per the germline V gene, CDR1 is LGHNA and CDR2 is YSLEER. The V gene end was trimmed by 0 bases and the J gene end by 1 base; junction bases not matched to a gene: 5. CDR3: CASSQDPASGGSGANVLTF. Written as DNA, the CDR3 is TGCGCCAGCAGCCAAGACCCGGCTAGCGGGGGGTCTGGGGCCAACGTCCTGACTTTC.

This chain links TRBV7-2 with TRBJ1-1, with D possibly matching TRBD1 (5 bases). This CDR3 comprises 14 residues. Germline-derived CDR1 and CDR2 are SGHTA and FQGNSA. Deletions cut 5 bases from V and 1 base from J, with 11 bases between. CDR3 loop: CASSQGHANTEAFF. In nucleotides, the CDR3 is TGTGCCAGCAGCCAAGGACACGCGAACACTGAAGCTTTCTTT.

This chain connects TRBV3-1 (or the pseudogene TRBV3-2) to TRBJ1-2; 11 positions agree with TRBD1. Trimming removed 1 base from V and 8 bases from J; junction bases left unmatched: 12. The CDR3 runs 17 residues. Germline values: CDR1 LGHDT, CDR2 YNNKEL (reference sequence). CDR3 coding DNA: TGTGCCAGCAGCCAAGCGTATTCTGGACAGGGGGCGCGGGGCTACACCTTC. This sequence encodes CASSQAYSGQGARGYTF.

On this clone: This CDR3 is also generated by other DNA sequences in the sample. The rearrangement uses TRBV6-1 and TRBJ2-1; a possible D gene is TRBD1 (5 bases). Germline CDR1 and CDR2: MNHNS and SASEGT. V was pared by 1 base and J by 6 bases, with 7 bases between. The CDR3 is made up of 13 amino acids. CDR3 DNA sequence: TGTGCCAGCAGTGAAGGACAGCTCAATGAGCAGTTCTTC. Translation: CASSEGQLNEQFF.

The chain couples TRBV5-1 to TRBJ1-3; a possible D gene is TRBD1 (6 bases). Germline V gene data show CDR1 as SGHRS and CDR2 as YFSETQ. This CDR3 contains 14 residues. Trimming removed 5 bases at V and 0 bases at J, with 9 bases between. In DNA form, the CDR3 reads TGCGCCAGCAGTTCGGACAGCTCTGGAAACACCATATATTTT. It is translated as CASSSDSSGNTIYF.

The rearrangement uses TRBV3-1 (or the pseudogene TRBV3-2) and TRBJ2-2; the match to TRBD2 covers 13 bases. With V trimmed by 3 bases and J by 4 bases, 8 bases remained unmatched. The length of the CDR3 is 18 residues. The V gene's germline CDR1 is LGHDT and CDR2 YNNKEL (reference sequence). The CDR3 DNA is TGTGCCAGCAGCCACGCCTTGGGACTAGCGGGGTTCACCGGGGAGCTGTTTTTT. Translated: CASSHALGLAGFTGELFF.

The chain has TRBV19 and TRBJ2-1; 7 positions match TRBD2. The CDR3 runs to 15 residues. After removal of 3 bases from V and 0 bases from J, the junction contained 2 bases not matched to a gene. Germline CDR1 LNHDA, CDR2 SQIVND (reference sequence). CDR3 in amino acids: CASSMGGSSYNEQFF. DNA of the CDR3: TGTGCCAGTAGTATGGGAGGGAGCTCCTACAATGAGCAGTTCTTC.

The chain has TRBV5-1 and TRBJ1-2; unclear D gene. CDR3 length: 13 amino acids. Trimming took off 2 bases at V and 5 bases at J, with 10 bases between the two ends. Germline V gives CDR1 SGHRS, CDR2 YFSETQ. The chain's CDR3 is CASSFLPGYGYTF. The CDR3 DNA reads as TGCGCCAGCAGCTTCCTACCCGGGTATGGCTACACCTTC.

The chain couples TRBV30 to TRBJ1-4, with D maybe TRBD1 (6 bases). The germline V gene encodes CDR1 GTSNPN and CDR2 SVGIG (reference sequence). The V end was cut by 4 bases, the J end by 8 bases, with 17 bases between. The CDR3 contains 14 residues. The CDR3 sequence: CAWNKDSPPEKLFF. In DNA form, the CDR3 reads TGTGCCTGGAATAAGGACAGCCCTCCCGAAAAACTGTTTTTT.